The rows below give T cell receptor beta chains drawn from one sample of a study of shared clonotypes between healthy human individuals. Repertoires were generated with immunoSEQ multiplex PCR, while TCRdb's copy carries only in-frame clones and drops some. This sample has about 590,000 clones; nearly 97% occur once, and the top ten carry 0.11%. Sequenced: naive CD8+ T cells sorted from blood. These receptors originate from a woman aged 30 to 39 in good health. CDR3s include the opening cysteine and the closing phenylalanine or tryptophan. D genes are given only for firm matches. Clone sizes are given selectively: once, few, many, or a class where the clone is expanded.

j_gene: TRBJ1-5
v_gene: TRBV2
d_gene: .
abundance: .
CDR3nt: TGTGCCAGCAGGCAAAGACTTCTTCAGCCCCAGCATTTT
CDR3aa: CASRQRLLQPQHF

j_gene: TRBJ1-1
v_gene: TRBV28
d_gene: .
abundance: .
CDR3nt: TGTGCCAGCAGTTACAGTGTTTCTATGAACACTGAAGCTTTCTTT
CDR3aa: CASSYSVSMNTEAFF

j_gene: TRBJ2-5
v_gene: TRBV7-9
d_gene: TRBD2
abundance: .
CDR3nt: TGTGCCAGCAGCTTACTAGCGGGAGACAGGACCCAGTACTTC
CDR3aa: CASSLLAGDRTQYF

j_gene: TRBJ2-1
v_gene: TRBV9
d_gene: .
abundance: .
CDR3nt: TGTGCCAGCAGCGTAACAGGGTACAATGAGCAGTTCTTC
CDR3aa: CASSVTGYNEQFF

j_gene: TRBJ1-1
v_gene: TRBV19
d_gene: .
abundance: .
CDR3nt: TGTGCCAGTAGTACAGGGTTTATTGAAGCTTTCTTT
CDR3aa: CASSTGFIEAFF

j_gene: TRBJ2-7
v_gene: TRBV30
d_gene: .
abundance: .
CDR3nt: TGTGCCTGGAGTGCGACAACAGTTGCGTACTTC
CDR3aa: CAWSATTVAYF

j_gene: TRBJ2-5
v_gene: TRBV15
d_gene: .
abundance: .
CDR3nt: TGTGCCACCAGCAGAGTGGCTAACGGCCAAGAGACCCAGTACTTC
CDR3aa: CATSRVANGQETQYF

j_gene: TRBJ2-7
v_gene: TRBV4-1
d_gene: .
abundance: .
CDR3nt: TGCGCCAGCAGCCTAGTCGGAGGGCCCTACGAGCAGTACTTC
CDR3aa: CASSLVGGPYEQYF

j_gene: TRBJ1-5
v_gene: TRBV28
d_gene: TRBD1
abundance: .
CDR3nt: TGTGCCAGCAGTTTAGTCGCACAGGGGTGGAATCAGCCCCAGCATTTT
CDR3aa: CASSLVAQGWNQPQHF

j_gene: TRBJ1-5
v_gene: TRBV7-9
d_gene: .
abundance: .
CDR3nt: TGTGCCAGCATCCCGGACAGTAATCAGCCCCAGCATTTT
CDR3aa: CASIPDSNQPQHF

j_gene: TRBJ1-2
v_gene: TRBV5-8
d_gene: .
abundance: once
CDR3nt: TGTGCCAGCGAACCGACAGTAGGAGCTAACTATGGCTACACCTTC
CDR3aa: CASEPTVGANYGYTF

j_gene: TRBJ2-2
v_gene: TRBV6-1
d_gene: .
abundance: once
CDR3nt: TGTGCCTCACAGACGGTGAACACCGGGGAGCTGTTTTTT
CDR3aa: CASQTVNTGELFF

j_gene: TRBJ1-1
v_gene: TRBV25-1
d_gene: .
abundance: once
CDR3nt: TGTGCCAGCAGTCCCCGGGCCGAGTGGAACACTGAAGCTTTCTTT
CDR3aa: CASSPRAEWNTEAFF

j_gene: TRBJ1-1
v_gene: TRBV5-1
d_gene: .
abundance: .
CDR3nt: TGCGCCAGCAGCCCCCCTCGTTCAGGGGTCGGGAACACTGAAGCTTTCTTT
CDR3aa: CASSPPRSGVGNTEAFF

j_gene: TRBJ2-1
v_gene: TRBV5-1
d_gene: TRBD2
abundance: .
CDR3nt: TGCGCCAGCGCGGGGGTAGCGGGAGACTGGTCCTACAATGAGCAGTTCTTC
CDR3aa: CASAGVAGDWSYNEQFF

j_gene: TRBJ1-4
v_gene: TRBV2
d_gene: .
abundance: .
CDR3nt: TGTGCCAGCAGTGAAGGGCAGGGAAGTAATGAAAAACTGTTTTTT
CDR3aa: CASSEGQGSNEKLFF

j_gene: TRBJ1-1
v_gene: TRBV30
d_gene: .
abundance: .
CDR3nt: TGTGCCTGGACCTTGGGGGGGAACACTGAAGCTTTCTTT
CDR3aa: CAWTLGGNTEAFF

j_gene: TRBJ1-1
v_gene: TRBV7-9
d_gene: .
abundance: .
CDR3nt: TGTGCCAGCAGCTTCCTCAGGGGTCGGCAGCCTAACACTGAAGCTTTCTTT
CDR3aa: CASSFLRGRQPNTEAFF

j_gene: TRBJ2-7
v_gene: TRBV27
d_gene: .
abundance: .
CDR3nt: TGTGCCAGCAGTCCACCTCAGCAGGGTGCACAGCACGAGCAGTACTTC
CDR3aa: CASSPPQQGAQHEQYF

j_gene: TRBJ1-3
v_gene: TRBV7-9
d_gene: .
abundance: .
CDR3nt: TGTGCCAGCAGCTTATCCCCGGGACCCTCTGGAAACACCATATATTTT
CDR3aa: CASSLSPGPSGNTIYF

j_gene: TRBJ2-1
v_gene: TRBV7-3
d_gene: TRBD1
abundance: .
CDR3nt: TGTGCCAGCAGCGTAACACAGGGGAGAAACAATGAGCAGTTCTTC
CDR3aa: CASSVTQGRNNEQFF

j_gene: TRBJ2-1
v_gene: TRBV27
d_gene: TRBD2
abundance: .
CDR3nt: TGTGCCAGCAGCCCGACAAGGGGGCCGGGGGGACTAGCGGGCTACAATGAGCAGTTCTTC
CDR3aa: CASSPTRGPGGLAGYNEQFF

j_gene: TRBJ2-7
v_gene: TRBV2
d_gene: TRBD1
abundance: once
CDR3nt: TGTGCCAGCAGCCCGACAGGGACCTACGAGCAGTACTTC
CDR3aa: CASSPTGTYEQYF

j_gene: TRBJ2-7
v_gene: TRBV4-2
d_gene: .
abundance: .
CDR3nt: TGTGCCAGCAGCCAAGGGGATCAGCCGGGAGTCTACGAGCAGTACTTC
CDR3aa: CASSQGDQPGVYEQYF